A selection of T cell receptor beta chains follows, all from one sample in a study of cytomegalovirus exposure and HLA in healthy donors. Produced via immunoSEQ multiplex PCR; TCRdb's table is partial and in-frame only. The sample holds around 99,000 clones, about 80% seen once. Sequencing used PBMCs. Receptor source: a man between 40 and 49 years old in good health and CMV-seronegative. Each CDR3 is given without its conserved first and last residue. Expanded clones are given a class, and other clones once, few, many or no size at all.

v_gene	abundance	j_gene	CDR3aa
TRBV5-1	.	TRBJ2-3	ASSFTSLTDTQY
TRBV18	.	TRBJ2-7	ASSPGSSYEQY
TRBV21-1	once	TRBJ2-7	ASSILSGTEQY
TRBV5-4	.	TRBJ1-6	ASSQGTERNSPLH
TRBV5-5	.	TRBJ1-1	ASSLGGDTEAF
TRBV29-1	.	TRBJ1-2	SVQTYEANYGYT
TRBV5-1	.	TRBJ1-6	ASSRGQGGNSPLH
TRBV9	.	TRBJ2-7	ASSVGTSGGYEQY
TRBV19	.	TRBJ2-5	ASSPGTGRETQY
TRBV2	.	TRBJ1-5	ASSPGQGANQPQH
TRBV6-5	few	TRBJ1-2	ASSYVAGRSYGYT
TRBV28	.	TRBJ1-6	ASRVTGQGNSPLH
TRBV7-2	.	TRBJ2-7	ASSLWTGGSYEQY
TRBV7-9	.	TRBJ1-2	ASSFSGDGYT
TRBV19	.	TRBJ1-2	ASSIPGNYGYT
TRBV7-9	few	TRBJ1-2	ASSFLTGGKEDGYT
TRBV29-1	.	TRBJ2-3	SVQTGVTDTQY
TRBV28	.	TRBJ1-6	ASSSTGQGSSPLH
TRBV5-1	few	TRBJ2-1	ASSDLAGEF
TRBV18	.	TRBJ2-6	ASSPFSTQGAPGANVLT